The clone carrying this T cell receptor beta chain has only a few counts. Its antigen is still unknown. The entry originates in a study of T cells in Graves' hyperthyroidism and ophthalmopathy. Across the study: The blood sample was taken at first diagnosis, before treatment began. Study-level findings and limits: Most clonotypes expanded in thyroid above 0.001 were likewise present in blood.

The source of the PBMCs was 8 to 10 ml of fresh peripheral blood. The investigators amplified TCR beta CDR3 regions from RNA transcripts. The HTBI primer set drove a first-round RT-PCR of the TCR CDR3. TCRdb re-called the multiplex PCR reads with MiXCR, one entry per CDR3 protein. The table shows hundreds of thousands of distinct CDR3 sequences, with 16% occurring only once. This TCR was recovered from a woman between 25 and 40 years old with Graves' hyperthyroidism. The sample was blood.

CDR3 DNA: TGCAGTGCTGCCAGATTGGGATCACCCCTCCACTTT. It codes for CSAARLGSPLHF. The chain has TRBV20-1 and TRBJ1-6, with D unresolved. With 5 bases removed from V and 10 bases from J, the gap between germline ends came to 12 bases. The CDR3 length is 12 residues. CDR1 and CDR2 (germline): DFQATT, SNEGSKA (reference sequence).